This T cell receptor beta chain came from a study of blood T cell repertoires in COVID-19. Study details: There were acute and convalescent COVID-19 samples, and they came from the United States, Italy and Spain. PBMCs, B-cell-depleted T cells, or T cells were the source of the cDNA or gDNA that made up the material.

This clone showed up just once. Trimming took 1 base from V and 3 from J; bases not matched to a gene: 7. Per the germline V gene, CDR1 is SGHAT and CDR2 is FQNNGV. This CDR3 region has 16 residues. As processed by the authors: Amplification of reference gene primers was used by the study to estimate nucleated cell counts. Measured with immunoSEQ multiplex PCR; TCRdb has only the in-frame clones, and not every one. Clone size and V and J calls were adopted from that table, with D and trimming inferred from the DNA. This table holds roughly 41,000 clones, about 88% found once. V is TRBV11-2 and J is TRBJ2-7; 9 bases are shared with TRBD1. Sequenced input: peripheral blood. This receptor was taken from a man in his sixties with active COVID-19. This CDR3 is CASSLVTGTGFYEQYF. The CDR3 nucleotides read TGTGCCAGCAGCTTAGTTACCGGGACAGGGTTCTACGAGCAGTACTTC.